This TCR beta chain is from a study of Tregs in tolerant kidney transplant recipients. The nonmyeloablative bone marrow transplants came from related graft donors, with transient mixed chimerism. About this clone itself: Its target is unknown. The CDR3 end is not reached by the read, which stops 3 residues before it; the germline J gene fills it in.

Per germline, CDR1 MNHEY and CDR2 SVGEGT. The V gene lost 6 bases and the J gene lost 0 bases, with 12 bases spanning the gap. This CDR3 is 14 amino acids long. Study-wide points: Tolerant patients' donor-specific Tregs expanded beyond overall Tregs, suggesting antigen-driven growth. Changing PCR primers prevented nucleotide comparison between some patients' samples. Findings come from small patient numbers and require larger validation. Activated donor B cell expansion appeared to reveal the most relevant donor-specific TCRbeta repertoire.

Assay: immunoSEQ multiplex PCR; the TCRdb copy retains only in-frame clones and omits some. In total, the table holds some 15,000 clones. The chain links TRBV6-2 or TRBV6-3 to TRBJ2-7; D unclear. The specimen was CD4+ T cells from blood (PBMCs), collected 12 months after the transplant. The sequence came from a human patient who received a combined kidney and bone marrow transplant. Some T cells may trace back to the graft donor. The covered CDR3 bases are TGTGCCAGCAGCCTCCAAGGGTTCTCCTACGAG. Protein: CASSLQGFSYE. The CDR3, in full, reads CASSLQGFSYEQYF.